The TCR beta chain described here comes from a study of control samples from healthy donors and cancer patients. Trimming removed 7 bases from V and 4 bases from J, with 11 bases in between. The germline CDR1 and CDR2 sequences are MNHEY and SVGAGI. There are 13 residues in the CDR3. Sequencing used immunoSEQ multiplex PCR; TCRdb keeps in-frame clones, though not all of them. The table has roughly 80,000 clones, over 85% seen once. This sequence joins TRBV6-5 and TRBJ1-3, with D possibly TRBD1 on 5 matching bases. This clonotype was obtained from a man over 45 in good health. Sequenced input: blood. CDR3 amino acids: CASTPGGGNTIYF. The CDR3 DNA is TGTGCCAGCACCCCGGGGGGGGGAAACACCATATATTTT.